This T cell receptor (beta chain) appears in the sequencing data of a study of T-cell reconstitution after alpha-beta-depleted transplantation in children. Trimming took 5 bases from V and 0 from J, leaving 14 bases between them. The CDR3 is made up of 16 amino acids. Unique molecular identifiers featured in how the TCRbeta library was prepared. From the PCR reads, TCRdb called clonotypes with MiXCR, one entry per CDR3 protein. The sample has around 45,000 distinct CDR3 sequences; under 60% are singletons. The chain has TRBV12-3 or TRBV12-4 and TRBJ1-5, with a weak D call TRBD1 (5 bases). The TCR originated in a boy less than two years old with SCID, due to receive a stem cell transplant. The sequenced sample was peripheral blood, obtained before TCRalphabeta/CD19-depleted stem cell transplant. DNA for the CDR3: TGTGCCAGCAGTACTCTAGGGGCTCATAGCAATCAGCCCCAGCATTTT. Translated, it gives CASSTLGAHSNQPQHF.